This TCR beta chain stems from a study of breast tumors, draining lymph nodes, adjacent tissues. J gave up 5 bases and V 3 bases, and 4 bases lay outside the gene matches. The CDR3 length is 15 residues. Samples came from axillary lymph nodes draining the breast cancer. Each CDR3 protein gets one entry after TCRdb re-called the multiplex PCR reads with MiXCR. The data contain 150,000 to 200,000 distinct CDR3 sequences, about 34% of them singletons. Sequencing was carried out using axillary lymph node tissue. The sequence derives from a female donor with breast cancer. Some clones in this sample may be carry-over from other donors' samples. The V call is TRBV12-3 or TRBV12-4, the J call TRBJ2-7; 13 nucleotides line up with TRBD2. The DNA for the CDR3 is TGTGCCAGCAGTTTCGGACTAGCGGGGGAAAACGAGCAGTACTTC. Protein: CASSFGLAGENEQYF.